Listed here are 20 T cell receptor beta chains from one sample, sequenced in a study of molecular identifiers for immune sequencing clone quantification. TCRdb re-analysed the PCR reads in MiXCR, keeping a single row per CDR3 protein. The sample carries about 510,000 distinct CDR3 sequences, 25% recorded once. The sample comprised naive CD8+ T cells from blood, with Jurkat cell RNA spiked in. Subset noted: FACS-sorted CD8+CD4-CCR7+CD45RA+ naive T cells. The receptors derive from a human donor in good health. Some libraries in this study had Jurkat cell RNA spiked in.

The V gene is TRBV27, the J gene TRBJ1-1; D is uncertain. The CDR3 runs to 13 residues. Trimming removed 8 bases from V and 0 bases from J, with 10 bases in between. The germline V gene encodes CDR1 MNHEY and CDR2 SMNVEV (reference sequence). CDR3 sequence (DNA): TGTGCCAGCGCAGGAGCTATGAACACTGAAGCTTTCTTT. It codes for CASAGAMNTEAFF.

This clonotype was detected a few times. J is TRBJ2-7 and V is TRBV9; TRBD1 matches at 7 bases. The junction had 4 bases not matched to a gene; V was cut back by 1 base and J by 3 bases. Per the germline V gene, CDR1 is SGDLS and CDR2 is YYNGEE. The CDR3 has 14 amino acids. Here the CDR3 DNA reads TGTGCCAGCAGCGTAACAGGGGAAAGCTACGAGCAGTACTTC. The encoded protein is CASSVTGESYEQYF.

CDR3 amino acids: CASSLMAGVSDTQYF. The CDR3 DNA reads as TGTGCCAGCAGCTTAATGGCGGGAGTCTCAGATACGCAGTATTTT. The chain joins TRBV7-2 to TRBJ2-3; TRBD2 aligns across 7 bases. V was clipped by 2 bases and J by 4 bases; unmatched bases: 6. Germline CDR1 is SGHTA and CDR2 is FQGNSA. This CDR3 is built from 15 residues.

This clonotype was counted many times. The chain couples TRBV6-1 to TRBJ2-3; 11 bases are a match to TRBD2. The V segment lost 3 bases and the J segment 8 bases; nucleotides outside the gene matches: 19. This CDR3 is built from 19 residues. Germline V gene data show CDR1 as MNHNS and CDR2 as SASEGT. In DNA form, the CDR3 reads TGTGCCAGCAGTGATCGGCTGACGGGACTAGCGGCGCTCGGGGGTACGCAGTATTTT. This encodes CASSDRLTGLAALGGTQYF.

CDR3 region: CSARVIGLAGEDTQYF. The CDR3 coding sequence is TGCAGTGCTAGAGTAATTGGTCTAGCGGGAGAGGATACGCAGTATTTT. The chain joins TRBV20-1 to TRBJ2-3, with 10 nucleotides matching TRBD2. CDR1 and CDR2 (germline): DFQATT, SNEGSKA (reference sequence). The CDR3 length is 16 residues. V gave up 1 base and J gave up 6 bases; unmatched junction bases: 10.

The chain has TRBV10-3 and TRBJ2-7, with D possibly being TRBD1 or TRBD2 (5 bases each). Germline loops: CDR1 ENHRY, CDR2 SYGVKD. The CDR3 totals 16 residues. V lost 4 bases and J 3 bases, leaving 19 bases between the germline ends. The CDR3 sequence is CAISGGDERPIYEQYF. The CDR3 region has the DNA TGTGCCATCAGTGGAGGGGACGAACGGCCAATCTACGAGCAGTACTTC.

In this sample, this clonotype turned up many times. The J gene is TRBJ1-4, the V gene TRBV7-6; no definite D call. Germline CDR1 reads SGHVS; CDR2 reads FNYEAQ. CDR3 size: 14 residues. V lost 1 base and J lost 5, with 8 bases in between. The CDR3 region has the DNA TGTGCCAGCAGCTTAGGAGCAGGAAATGAAAAACTGTTTTTT. This codes for CASSLGAGNEKLFF. The entire variable domain, with the rest obtained from reference TRBV7-6 and TRBJ1-4, is as follows: GAGVSQSPRYKVTKRGQDVALRCDPISGHVSLYWYRQALGQGPEFLTYFNYEAQQDKSGLPNDRFSAERPEGSISTLTIQRTEQRDSAMYRCASSLGAGNEKLFFGSGTQLSVL.

This clonotype has at least ten counts. The chain combines TRBV27 with TRBJ1-1; weak D call: TRBD1 (6 bases). The V gene lost 8 bases and the J gene lost 0 bases, with 13 bases spanning the gap. Germline lookup yields CDR1 MNHEY and CDR2 SMNVEV (reference sequence). The CDR3 covers 14 residues. The CDR3 reads CASRQEFMNTEAFF. The DNA of the CDR3 is TGTGCCAGCCGACAGGAGTTCATGAACACTGAAGCTTTCTTT.

CDR3: CASSLGVSGYTF. The CDR3 DNA reads as TGTGCCAGCAGCTTAGGCGTATCTGGCTACACCTTC. The V gene is TRBV11-2, the J gene TRBJ1-2; no firm D call. CDR1 is SGHAT and CDR2 is FQNNGV in the germline V gene. CDR3 length: 12 residues. Deletions cut 1 base from V and 7 bases from J, with 7 bases between.

This clonotype was seen only a few times. V and J are TRBV11-2 and TRBJ2-3, with 7 nucleotides matching TRBD2. The CDR3 covers 15 residues. CDR1 is SGHAT, CDR2 FQNNGV, per germline. V gave up 5 bases and J gave up 3 bases; unmatched junction bases: 8. CDR3 protein: CASSPSGAGTDTQYF. DNA for the CDR3: TGTGCCAGCAGCCCTAGCGGAGCGGGGACAGATACGCAGTATTTT.

This chain links TRBV9 with TRBJ1-2, with D unclear. Germline-derived CDR1 and CDR2 are SGDLS and YYNGEE. The CDR3 has 14 amino acids. V was pared by 4 bases and J by 4 bases, with 14 bases between. CDR3 sequence reads: CASSQEATGYGYTF. DNA of the CDR3: TGTGCCAGCAGCCAAGAGGCTACCGGCTATGGCTACACCTTC.

This sequence joins TRBV27 and TRBJ1-6; TRBD1 is a possible D gene (5 bases). The germline V gene has CDR1 MNHEY and CDR2 SMNVEV (reference sequence). V gave up 5 bases and J gave up 9 bases, with 17 bases separating them. CDR3 length: 15 amino acids. CDR3 in DNA: TGTGCCAGCAGTACGTCCGGGACCCTTCTTTCACCCCTCCACTTT. Its translation is CASSTSGTLLSPLHF.

This clonotype was recorded at least ten times. V gene TRBV7-6 combines with J gene TRBJ2-3; D is perhaps TRBD1 (6 bases). This CDR3 is built from 16 residues. Deletions cut 0 bases from V and 2 bases from J, with 12 bases between. Germline-derived CDR1 and CDR2 are SGHVS and FNYEAQ. In DNA, the CDR3 is TGTGCCAGCAGCTTAGCGTGGGGGCTGGACACAGATACGCAGTATTTT. The encoded protein is CASSLAWGLDTDTQYF.

Many counts were recorded for this clonotype. V usage is TRBV6-6 and J usage is TRBJ2-7; D gene unclear. CDR3 length: 13 amino acids. The V gene lost 10 bases and the J gene lost 0 bases, with 13 bases spanning the gap. Germline-derived CDR1 and CDR2 are MNHNY and SVGAGI (reference sequence). The CDR3 region is CAIRNKSSYEQYF. CDR3 nucleotide sequence: TGTGCCATACGGAACAAGAGCTCCTACGAGCAGTACTTC.

The rearrangement uses TRBV7-2 and TRBJ2-1, with D unclear. CDR1 is SGHTA and CDR2 is FQGNSA in the germline V gene. There are 12 residues in the CDR3. V was cut by 2 bases and J by 9 bases, with 8 bases left in between. DNA for the CDR3: TGTGCCAGCAGCTTACAAACGGGTGAGCAGTTCTTC. Residues: CASSLQTGEQFF.

As for this clonotype: This may arise from a read error, as a much more abundant clone is one base away. The rearrangement links TRBV5-5 to TRBJ1-4; D is unclear. The ends were cut back, 7 bases at V and 2 bases at J, with 15 bases in the middle. CDR1 is SGHKS, CDR2 YYEKEE, per germline (reference sequence). This CDR3 has 15 residues. The DNA for the CDR3 is TGTGCCAGCTCTCTTCGGTGGGCTACTAATGAAAAACTGTTTTTT. Translating gives CASSLRWATNEKLFF.

This clonotype was detected only a few times. The chain combines TRBV20-1 with TRBJ2-5; D gene uncertain. This CDR3 contains 14 residues. The V end was cut by 4 bases, the J end by 2 bases, with 14 bases between. Germline V gene data show CDR1 as DFQATT and CDR2 as SNEGSKA (reference sequence). Here the CDR3 DNA reads TGCAGTGCTACCGGGTTCCTGGGGCAAGAGACCCAGTACTTC. Translated, it gives CSATGFLGQETQYF.

This clonotype was counted many times. The chain combines TRBV20-1 with TRBJ2-7, with 7 bases fitting TRBD1. J gave up 3 bases and V 3 bases, and 5 bases lay outside the gene matches. The CDR3 contains 13 residues. The germline CDR1 and CDR2 sequences are DFQATT and SNEGSKA (reference sequence). DNA for the CDR3: TGCAGTGCTAGTGAGGGGGCCGGCTACGAGCAGTACTTC. It yields the protein CSASEGAGYEQYF.

This clonotype has just a few counts. The chain joins TRBV20-1 to TRBJ1-6, with TRBD1 matching 10 bases. Germline loops: CDR1 DFQATT, CDR2 SNEGSKA (reference sequence). V was clipped by 0 bases and J by 7 bases; unmatched bases: 9. The CDR3 consists of 17 residues. The CDR3 sequence is CSARDLGQGVNNSPLHF. The CDR3 region has the DNA TGCAGTGCTAGAGATCTCGGACAGGGGGTTAACAATTCACCCCTCCACTTT.

This clonotype showed up many times. The CDR3: CASSLDSEGTEAFF. The CDR3, as DNA: TGTGCCAGCAGTTTAGACAGTGAAGGTACTGAAGCTTTCTTT. The chain recombines TRBV12-3 or TRBV12-4 with TRBJ1-1; D gene unclear. V shed 1 base and J shed 5 bases, with 11 bases lying between them. The CDR3 is made up of 14 amino acids.